A single sample is the source of the 24 T cell receptor beta chains below, sequenced in a study of patients and donors after allogeneic stem cell transplantation. TCRdb redid the calling of the RT-PCR reads with MiXCR, one entry per CDR3 protein. The sample holds roughly 150,000 distinct CDR3 sequences; about a quarter are singletons and the top ten take roughly 26%. Sequenced material: blood, either unsorted or a sorted T cell fraction (not recorded which). The receptors originated from a human donor who was either an allogeneic HSCT recipient or a stem cell or donor lymphocyte infusion donor (not recorded which). It is not recorded whose cells these are; they may come from a transplant donor.

V usage is TRBV7-9 and J usage is TRBJ1-2; the D is unclear. The CDR3 is 19 residues long. Per the germline V gene, CDR1 is SEHNR and CDR2 is FQNEAQ (reference sequence). The germline V and J ends were trimmed by 4 bases and 9 bases, with 33 bases remaining between them. The DNA for the CDR3 is TGTGCCAGCAGCTCAACCCTTCTAGACGACAATGAAAGGACCCGAAGCTACACCTTC. Protein sequence: CASSSTLLDDNERTRSYTF.

V usage is TRBV4-1 and J usage is TRBJ1-2; no definite D call. This CDR3 contains 14 residues. V lost 3 bases to trimming and J lost 2 bases, with 10 bases between them. Germline V gives CDR1 MGHRA, CDR2 YSYEKL. The CDR3 protein is CASSQGYRNYGYTF. In nucleotides, the CDR3 is TGCGCCAGCAGCCAGGGTTACAGAAACTATGGCTACACCTTC.

The CDR3 sequence is CASSNTGFADTQYF. The CDR3 nucleotides are TGCGCCAGCAGCAATACAGGGTTCGCAGATACGCAGTATTTT. This chain joins TRBV4-3 and TRBJ2-3; weak D call: TRBD1 (6 bases). V dropped 5 bases and J dropped 4 bases, with 13 bases sitting between them. The CDR3 sequence is 14 residues long. Per germline, CDR1 LGHNA and CDR2 YSLEER.

The CDR3 region is CASSPRAAQETQYF. In DNA form, the CDR3 reads TGTGCCAGCTCACCCCGTGCAGCACAAGAGACCCAGTACTTC. The chain couples TRBV18 to TRBJ2-5; no clear D gene. The germline V and J ends were trimmed by 3 bases and 2 bases, with 10 bases remaining between them. This CDR3 has 14 residues. Per germline, CDR1 KGHSH and CDR2 LQKENI. The whole variable domain, filled in from reference TRBV18 and TRBJ2-5, reads NAGVMQNPRHLVRRRGQEARLRCSPMKGHSHVYWYRQLPEEGLKFMVYLQKENIIDESGMPKERFSAEFPKEGPSILRIQQVVRGDSAAYFCASSPRAAQETQYFGPGTRLLVL.

This sequence joins TRBV20-1 and TRBJ2-7, with 10 bases that match TRBD2. Germline V gene sequence: CDR1 DFQATT, CDR2 SNEGSKA (reference sequence). The ends lost 2 bases at V and 4 bases at J; junction bases unmatched: 2. The CDR3 extends over 13 amino acids. DNA of the CDR3: TGCAGTGCTAGATATAGCGGGGGGTACGAGCAGTACTTC. Protein product: CSARYSGGYEQYF.

This chain links TRBV30 with TRBJ1-1; the D is unclear. The CDR3 has 14 amino acids. V was cut by 3 bases and J by 1 base, with 12 bases left in between. The germline V gene encodes CDR1 GTSNPN and CDR2 SVGIG (reference sequence). The CDR3 DNA sequence: TGTGCCTGGAGCGAGGGCCTGGGGAACACTGAAGCTTTCTTT. Translated: CAWSEGLGNTEAFF. Full variable domain (rest looked up from reference TRBV30 and TRBJ1-1): SQTIHQWPATLVQPVGSPLSLECTVEGTSNPNLYWYRQAAGRGLQLLFYSVGIGQISSEVPQNLSASRPQDRQFILSSKKLLLSDSGFYLCAWSEGLGNTEAFFGQGTRLTVV.

V is TRBV12-3 or TRBV12-4 and J is TRBJ1-2, with 10 bases fitting TRBD1. The CDR3 is 15 amino acids. Trimming at V came to 4 bases and at J to 4 bases, leaving 6 bases not matched to a gene. The CDR3 bases are TGTGCCAGCAGTTCCCCGGGACAGGGGACCTATGGCTACACCTTC. Encoded protein: CASSSPGQGTYGYTF.

The gene calls are TRBV5-1 and TRBJ1-2, with a weak D call TRBD1 (5 bases). The V gene's germline CDR1 is SGHRS and CDR2 YFSETQ. The ends were cut back, 4 bases at V and 2 bases at J, with 15 bases in the middle. CDR3 length equals 15 residues. The CDR3 DNA sequence: TGCGCCAGCAGCCACACCTGGCGGGGGAACTATGGCTACACCTTC. This gives the protein CASSHTWRGNYGYTF. The whole variable domain, remainder taken from reference TRBV5-1 and TRBJ1-2, is KAGVTQTPRYLIKTRGQQVTLSCSPISGHRSVSWYQQTPGQGLQFLFEYFSETQRNKGNFPGRFSGRQFSNSRSEMNVSTLELGDSALYLCASSHTWRGNYGYTFGSGTRLTVV.

This clonotype was seen many times. This sequence joins TRBV10-3 and TRBJ2-7; 14 bases line up with TRBD2. CDR1 is ENHRY, CDR2 SYGVKD, per germline. This CDR3 is 18 amino acids long. The trim removed 8 bases at V and 0 bases at J, leaving 12 bases unmatched. CDR3 nucleotides: TGTGCCATCGGACTCCCCGGGACTAGCGGGGGCCTCTCCTACGAGCAGTACTTC. This translates into CAIGLPGTSGGLSYEQYF.

The rearrangement joins TRBV12-3 or TRBV12-4 to TRBJ1-1; D unclear. Trimming cost V 2 bases and J 2 bases, with 9 bases left between them. CDR3 length equals 14 residues. For the CDR3, the DNA is TGTGCCAGCAGTTTAACCATTGGCAACACTGAAGCTTTCTTT. Its protein is CASSLTIGNTEAFF.

This clonotype was detected only a few times. The V call is TRBV7-8, the J call TRBJ2-3, with D maybe TRBD1 (6 bases). The CDR3 loop spans 16 amino acids. Germline lookup yields CDR1 SGHVS and CDR2 FQNEAQ. V shed 2 bases and J shed 2 bases, with 14 bases lying between them. The CDR3 DNA sequence: TGTGCCAGCAGCTTACCGGGACACAAGTTCACAGATACGCAGTATTTT. It yields the protein CASSLPGHKFTDTQYF.

This clonotype was detected only a few times. The chain uses TRBV6-2 or TRBV6-3 and TRBJ1-1, with D possibly matching TRBD1 (5 bases). V lost 2 bases and J 0 bases, leaving 7 bases between the germline ends. This CDR3 region has 14 residues. Germline V gene sequence: CDR1 MNHEY, CDR2 SVGEGT. The CDR3 reads CASSYAGMNTEAFF. CDR3 sequence (DNA): TGTGCCAGCAGTTACGCAGGGATGAACACTGAAGCTTTCTTT.

The chain employs TRBV5-8 and TRBJ1-1; D is unclear. The length of the CDR3 is 16 residues. Germline V gene data show CDR1 as SGHTS and CDR2 as YDEGEE. The V and J ends lost 0 bases and 1 base respectively, with 13 bases between them. CDR3 region: CASSLVFQITNTEAFF. DNA of the CDR3: TGTGCCAGCAGCTTGGTGTTTCAGATAACGAACACTGAAGCTTTCTTT.

This chain uses TRBV6-5 with TRBJ2-5; 7 bases align to TRBD1. Germline trimming cut 0 bases from V and 5 bases from J; bases unmatched to any gene: 3. The CDR3 contains 14 residues. The germline gives CDR1 MNHEY, CDR2 SVGAGI. The CDR3: CASSYSTGTETQYF. CDR3 nucleotide sequence: TGTGCCAGCAGTTACTCGACAGGGACGGAGACCCAGTACTTC.

V gene TRBV21-1 combines with J gene TRBJ1-2. TRBV21-1 is a listed pseudogene. The CDR3 sequence is 14 residues long. The CDR3 region has the DNA TGTGCCAGCAGCAAAGGTCTAAGAGTATATGGCTACACCTTC. Amino acid sequence: CASSKGLRVYGYTF.

This clonotype appeared a few times. For the CDR3, the DNA is TGTGCCAGCAGCTTAGGGGCCGGGTGGACAAGAAACACAGATACGCAGTATTTT. This encodes CASSLGAGWTRNTDTQYF. This sequence joins TRBV7-6 and TRBJ2-3; possibly TRBD1 for D (5 bases). V dropped 1 base and J dropped 2 bases, with 19 bases sitting between them. The germline V gene has CDR1 SGHVS and CDR2 FNYEAQ. The CDR3 is made up of 18 amino acids.

Many counts were recorded for this clonotype. This rearrangement joins TRBV11-1 to TRBJ1-2; D perhaps matches TRBD1 (6 bases). CDR3 length equals 12 residues. The V end lost 4 bases, the J end lost 7 bases, and 10 bases lay between the germline ends. Germline assignment: CDR1 SGHAT and CDR2 FQDESV (reference sequence). DNA for the CDR3: TGTGCCAGCAGCTCCCTGGGGGCTGGCTACACCTTC. Its protein product is CASSSLGAGYTF.

J is TRBJ1-2 and V is TRBV20-1; D is uncertain. The V end lost 4 bases, the J end lost 4 bases, and 10 bases lay between the germline ends. The germline V gene has CDR1 DFQATT and CDR2 SNEGSKA (reference sequence). The CDR3 is made up of 12 amino acids. As DNA, the CDR3 is TGCAGTGCTACCCCAGGTACCTATGGCTACACCTTC. It translates to CSATPGTYGYTF.

This chain joins TRBV12-3 or TRBV12-4 and TRBJ1-1, with D possibly being TRBD1 (6 bases). Trimming pared 6 bases from V and 0 bases from J, leaving 11 bases between. The CDR3 runs 14 residues. The CDR3 loop reads CASRYGGMNTEAFF. CDR3 bases: TGTGCCAGCAGATACGGGGGCATGAACACTGAAGCTTTCTTT.

The chain is built from TRBV15 and TRBJ1-2; 8 bases map to TRBD1. Losses at the gene ends were 3 bases for V and 2 bases for J; bases not matched to a gene: 2. Germline V gene sequence: CDR1 LNHNV, CDR2 YYDKDF (reference sequence). This CDR3 has 14 residues. CDR3 coding DNA: TGTGCCACCAGCAGGGGACAGGAGAACTATGGCTACACCTTC. The encoded protein is CATSRGQENYGYTF.

This chain joins TRBV29-1 and TRBJ2-2; either TRBD1 or TRBD2 may supply D (6 bases each). This CDR3 contains 17 residues. CDR1 and CDR2 (germline): SQVTM, ANQGSEA. Trimming shortened V by 2 bases and J by 6 bases, and 22 bases separated the two germline ends. CDR3 in DNA: TGCAGCGTTGAAAGAATAGGGGGGCGGCTTGCCTCCGGGGAGCTGTTTTTT. Amino acids: CSVERIGGRLASGELFF.

The V call is TRBV19, the J call TRBJ2-1, with TRBD2 identical over 9 bases. Germline trimming cut 3 bases from V and 0 bases from J; bases unmatched to any gene: 12. The germline V gene encodes CDR1 LNHDA and CDR2 SQIVND (reference sequence). The CDR3 loop spans 19 amino acids. CDR3 sequence: CASSIGAGGAMSSYNEQFF. The CDR3 coding sequence is TGTGCCAGTAGTATCGGAGCGGGGGGTGCCATGAGCTCCTACAATGAGCAGTTCTTC.

This clonotype has ten or more counts. This chain joins TRBV10-3 and TRBJ1-2; D uncertain. Germline CDR1 is ENHRY and CDR2 is SYGVKD. CDR3 size: 15 residues. V was pared by 4 bases and J by 4 bases, with 16 bases between. The CDR3 here is CAISGIQTFSYGYTF. In nucleotides, the CDR3 is TGTGCCATCAGTGGGATCCAGACGTTTTCCTATGGCTACACCTTC.

This clonotype was seen more than once but under ten times. The rearrangement links TRBV6-1 to TRBJ1-1; D is possibly TRBD1 (6 bases). Germline V CDR1 and CDR2: MNHNS, SASEGT. V lost 5 bases and J 5 bases, leaving 18 bases between the germline ends. CDR3 length: 15 amino acids. This CDR3 reads CASSLSQGPWTEAFF. CDR3 DNA: TGTGCCAGCAGTCTGAGTCAGGGGCCCTGGACTGAAGCTTTCTTT.